This is a list of T cell receptor beta chains from one sample in a study of cytomegalovirus exposure and HLA in healthy donors. Repertoires were generated with immunoSEQ multiplex PCR, while TCRdb's copy carries only in-frame clones and drops some. The repertoire includes almost 200,000 clones, roughly 77% of them detected once, and around 0.42% sits in the top ten. The sample comprised PBMCs. The source is a male donor in good health and CMV-seropositive. CDR3s include the opening cysteine and the closing phenylalanine or tryptophan.

j_gene: TRBJ2-2
len: 14
v_gene: TRBV7-3
CDR3aa: CSSSLSGRAGELFF

j_gene: TRBJ1-2
len: 14
v_gene: TRBV9
CDR3aa: CASSAQGNNYGYTF

j_gene: TRBJ2-7
len: 13
v_gene: TRBV6-5
CDR3aa: CASSYSGPYEQYF

j_gene: TRBJ1-2
len: 17
v_gene: TRBV11-2
CDR3aa: CAGSPIAVGQSLSGYTF

j_gene: TRBJ1-5
len: 14
v_gene: TRBV2
CDR3aa: CASREQGGNQPQHF

j_gene: TRBJ2-7
len: 12
v_gene: TRBV11-1
CDR3aa: CASSPVAYEQYF

j_gene: TRBJ2-7
len: 14
v_gene: TRBV5-4
CDR3aa: CASTQTSGSYEQYF

j_gene: TRBJ1-5
len: 18
v_gene: TRBV6-1
CDR3aa: CASSADRGGSYSNQPQHF

j_gene: TRBJ2-2
len: 16
v_gene: TRBV27
CDR3aa: CASSPGLAVGTGELFF

j_gene: TRBJ1-1
len: 13
v_gene: TRBV6-5
CDR3aa: CASTRALNTEAFF

j_gene: TRBJ1-5
len: 14
v_gene: TRBV18
CDR3aa: CASSPAGSNQPQHF

j_gene: TRBJ2-5
len: 12
v_gene: TRBV9
CDR3aa: CASSLREETQYF

j_gene: TRBJ2-7
len: 14
v_gene: TRBV5-1
CDR3aa: CASSVVQGAYEQYF

j_gene: TRBJ2-7
len: 12
v_gene: TRBV11-2
CDR3aa: CATRGATYEQYF

j_gene: TRBJ2-7
len: 14
v_gene: TRBV5-6
CDR3aa: CASSLDSGSYEQYF

j_gene: TRBJ1-2
len: 14
v_gene: TRBV27
CDR3aa: CASSLGRGFYGYTF

j_gene: TRBJ1-2
len: 13
v_gene: TRBV14
CDR3aa: CASSQTIENGYTF

j_gene: TRBJ1-6
len: 16
v_gene: TRBV5-4
CDR3aa: CASSLPLGAQNSPLHF

j_gene: TRBJ2-7
len: 16
v_gene: TRBV11-2
CDR3aa: CASSIRLGTGRNEQYF

j_gene: TRBJ2-7
len: 14
v_gene: TRBV6-5
CDR3aa: CASSYSRGSYEQYF

j_gene: TRBJ2-7
len: 14
v_gene: TRBV11-2
CDR3aa: CASSPLGGSYEQYF